This T cell receptor beta chain was documented in a study of CD8 T cells in ankylosing spondylitis. Study-wide results and limits: Some motif variants had been reported before (in reactive arthritis synovial fluid and blood). Ankylosing spondylitis blood seemed to carry a telltale TCR beta motif made of under 10 highly homologous variants.

This clonotype has only a few counts. Its matching antigen is unknown. MiXCR was run by TCRdb on the 5' RACE reads, yielding one entry per CDR3 protein. The table includes fewer than 650,000 distinct CDR3 sequences, about 12% detected once. This clonotype was obtained from a male donor with ankylosing spondylitis. Material: blood, either unsorted or a sorted T cell fraction (not recorded which).

The CDR3, as DNA: TGTGCCAGCAGCTTAGTGGTACTTAATCAGCCCCAGCATTTT. Translation: CASSLVVLNQPQHF. The chain is built from TRBV7-8 and TRBJ1-5; D call uncertain. The CDR3 runs 14 residues. V was shortened by 1 base and J by 4 bases, with 8 bases between the two germline ends. Looked up from germline, CDR1 is SGHVS and CDR2 is FQNEAQ.